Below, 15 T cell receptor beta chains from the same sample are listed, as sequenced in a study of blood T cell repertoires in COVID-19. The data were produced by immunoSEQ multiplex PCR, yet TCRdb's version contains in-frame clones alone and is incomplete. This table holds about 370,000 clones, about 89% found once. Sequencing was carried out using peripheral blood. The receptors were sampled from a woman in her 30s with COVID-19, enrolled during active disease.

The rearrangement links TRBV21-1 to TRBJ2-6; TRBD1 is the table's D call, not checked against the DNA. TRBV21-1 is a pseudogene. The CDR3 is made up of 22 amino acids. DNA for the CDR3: TGTGCCAGCAGACGAGGTACAGGGGGTCGGTCCCCCTGGTCTGTTGGGGCCAACGTCCTGACTTTC. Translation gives CASRRGTGGRSPWSVGANVLTF.

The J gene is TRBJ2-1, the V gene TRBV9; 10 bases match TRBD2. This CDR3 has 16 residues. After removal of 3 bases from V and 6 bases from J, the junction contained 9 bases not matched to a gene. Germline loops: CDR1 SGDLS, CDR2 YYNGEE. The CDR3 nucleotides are TGTGCCAGCAGCGCGGGGGAAAGCGGGAGGGGCAATGAGCAGTTCTTC. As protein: CASSAGESGRGNEQFF.

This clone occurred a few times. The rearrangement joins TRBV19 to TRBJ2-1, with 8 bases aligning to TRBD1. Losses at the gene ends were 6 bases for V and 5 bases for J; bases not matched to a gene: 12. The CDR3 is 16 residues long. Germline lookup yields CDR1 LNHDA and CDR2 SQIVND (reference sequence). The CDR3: CASRTLGTGDDNEQFF. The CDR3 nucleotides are TGTGCCAGTAGAACTCTGGGGACAGGAGACGACAATGAGCAGTTCTTC. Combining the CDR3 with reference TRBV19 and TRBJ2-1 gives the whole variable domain DGGITQSPKYLFRKEGQNVTLSCEQNLNHDAMYWYRQDPGQGLRLIYYSQIVNDFQKGDIAEGYSVSREKKESFPLTVTSAQKNPTAFYLCASRTLGTGDDNEQFFGPGTRLTVL.

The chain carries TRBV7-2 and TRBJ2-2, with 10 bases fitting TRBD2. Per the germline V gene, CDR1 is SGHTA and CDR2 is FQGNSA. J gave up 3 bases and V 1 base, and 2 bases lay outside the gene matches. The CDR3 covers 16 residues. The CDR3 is CASSLEGLADTGELFF. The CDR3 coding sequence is TGTGCCAGCAGCTTAGAAGGACTAGCGGACACCGGGGAGCTGTTTTTT. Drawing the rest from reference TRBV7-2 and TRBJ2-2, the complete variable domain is GAGVSQSPSNKVTEKGKDVELRCDPISGHTALYWYRQSLGQGLEFLIYFQGNSAPDKSGLPSDRFSAERTGGSVSTLTIQRTQQEDSAVYLCASSLEGLADTGELFFGEGSRLTVL.

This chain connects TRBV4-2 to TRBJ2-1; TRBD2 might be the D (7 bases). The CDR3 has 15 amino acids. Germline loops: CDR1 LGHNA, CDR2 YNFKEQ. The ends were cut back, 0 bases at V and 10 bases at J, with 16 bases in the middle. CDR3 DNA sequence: TGTGCCAGCAGCCAAGATCCGAACAGGGAGGGCGAGCAGTTCTTC. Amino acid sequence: CASSQDPNREGEQFF.

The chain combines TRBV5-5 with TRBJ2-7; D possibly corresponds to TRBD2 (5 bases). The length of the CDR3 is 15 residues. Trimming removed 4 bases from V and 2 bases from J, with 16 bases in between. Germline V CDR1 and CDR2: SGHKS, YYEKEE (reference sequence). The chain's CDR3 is CASSLGRGSPYEQYF. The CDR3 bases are TGTGCCAGCAGCCTCGGACGGGGTTCCCCCTACGAGCAGTACTTC. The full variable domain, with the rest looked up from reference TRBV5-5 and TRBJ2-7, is DAGVTQSPTHLIKTRGQQVTLRCSPISGHKSVSWYQQVLGQGPQFIFQYYEKEERGRGNFPDRFSARQFPNYSSELNVNALLLGDSALYLCASSLGRGSPYEQYFGPGTRLTVT.

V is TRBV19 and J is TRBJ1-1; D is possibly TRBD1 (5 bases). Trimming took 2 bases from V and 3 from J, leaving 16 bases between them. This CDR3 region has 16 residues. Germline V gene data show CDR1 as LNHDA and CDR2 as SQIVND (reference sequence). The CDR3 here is CASSIFVRAADTEAFF. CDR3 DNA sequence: TGTGCCAGTAGTATATTCGTCAGGGCCGCGGACACTGAAGCTTTCTTT.

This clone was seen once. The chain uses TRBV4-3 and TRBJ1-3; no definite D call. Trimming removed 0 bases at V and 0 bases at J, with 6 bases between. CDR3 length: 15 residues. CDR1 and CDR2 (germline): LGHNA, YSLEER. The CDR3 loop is CASSQDSGSGNTIYF. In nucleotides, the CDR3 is TGCGCCAGCAGCCAAGATTCGGGCTCTGGAAACACCATATATTTT.

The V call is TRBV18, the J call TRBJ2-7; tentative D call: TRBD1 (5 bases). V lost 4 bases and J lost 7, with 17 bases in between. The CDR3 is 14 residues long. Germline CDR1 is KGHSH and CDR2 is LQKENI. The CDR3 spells CASSQIEAPGEQYF. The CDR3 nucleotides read TGTGCCAGCTCACAAATTGAGGCGCCAGGGGAGCAGTACTTC.

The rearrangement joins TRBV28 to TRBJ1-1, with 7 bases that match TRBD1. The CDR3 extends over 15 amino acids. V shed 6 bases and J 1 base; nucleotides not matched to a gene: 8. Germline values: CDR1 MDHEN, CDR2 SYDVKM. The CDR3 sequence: CASRGWGQRNTEAFF. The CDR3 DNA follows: TGTGCCAGCAGGGGATGGGGACAGAGGAACACTGAAGCTTTCTTT.

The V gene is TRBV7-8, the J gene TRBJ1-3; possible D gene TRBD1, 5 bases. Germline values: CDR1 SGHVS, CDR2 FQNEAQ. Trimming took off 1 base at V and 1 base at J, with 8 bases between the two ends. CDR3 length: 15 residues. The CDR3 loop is CASSLGPGSGNTIYF. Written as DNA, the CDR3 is TGTGCCAGCAGCTTAGGGCCAGGGTCTGGAAACACCATATATTTT.

The CDR3 loop reads CASSQTGGYEQYF. For the CDR3, the DNA is TGCGCCAGCAGCCAAACAGGGGGCTACGAGCAGTACTTC. The J gene is TRBJ2-7, the V gene TRBV5-1, with 8 bases aligning to TRBD1. Germline V CDR1 and CDR2: SGHRS, YFSETQ. Trimming removed 4 bases from V and 3 bases from J; junction bases left unmatched: 3. The CDR3 sequence is 13 residues long.

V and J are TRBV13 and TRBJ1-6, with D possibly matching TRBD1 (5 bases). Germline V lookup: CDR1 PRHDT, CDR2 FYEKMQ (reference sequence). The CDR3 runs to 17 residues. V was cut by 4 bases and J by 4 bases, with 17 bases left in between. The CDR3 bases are TGTGCCAGCAGCTCCCGATGGGGGGGTCAGTATAATTCACCCCTCCACTTT. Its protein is CASSSRWGGQYNSPLHF.

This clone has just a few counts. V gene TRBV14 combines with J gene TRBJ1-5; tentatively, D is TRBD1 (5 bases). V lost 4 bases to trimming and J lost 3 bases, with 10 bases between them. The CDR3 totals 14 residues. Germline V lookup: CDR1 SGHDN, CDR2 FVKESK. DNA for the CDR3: TGTGCCAGCAGCCCGTTAGGGGTCAATCAGCCCCAGCATTTT. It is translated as CASSPLGVNQPQHF.

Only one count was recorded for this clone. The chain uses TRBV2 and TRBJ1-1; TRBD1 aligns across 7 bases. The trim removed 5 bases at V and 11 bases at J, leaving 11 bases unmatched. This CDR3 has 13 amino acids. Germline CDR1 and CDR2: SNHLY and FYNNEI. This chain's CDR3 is CASSTGTDMVAFF. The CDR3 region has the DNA TGTGCCAGCAGTACCGGGACAGACATGGTGGCTTTCTTT.